These 10 T cell receptor beta chains were sequenced from one sample in a study of T cell clonality in common variable immunodeficiency. Clones were read by immunoSEQ multiplex PCR, and TCRdb kept only the in-frame ones, dropping some. The sample includes 50,000 to 60,000 clones, none of them occurring once. The material sequenced was peripheral blood mononuclear cells. The receptors were sampled from a person between 18 and 70 years old in good health.

About this clone: The CDR3 is cut off 3 residues early in the read; its end comes from the germline J gene. The chain couples TRBV20-1 to TRBJ2-1, with TRBD2 matching 9 bases. This CDR3 has 18 amino acids. J lost 4 bases, V lost 6 bases, and 19 bases had no gene match. CDR1 is DFQATT, CDR2 SNEGSKA, per germline (reference sequence). The CDR3 sequence: CSAPNITSGLLGYNEQFF. CDR3 DNA (partial): TGCAGTGCCCCCAACATCACTAGCGGGTTGCTTGGGTACAATGAG.

In its sample, this clone was seen many times. The read is 3 residues too short to cover the CDR3 end, so that end is filled in from the germline J gene. The rearrangement uses TRBV13 and TRBJ2-1; TRBD1 aligns across 8 bases. Germline values: CDR1 PRHDT, CDR2 FYEKMQ (reference sequence). The CDR3 runs to 16 residues. V shed 5 bases, J shed 7 bases, and the junction held 13 bases outside the gene matches. Incomplete CDR3 DNA: TGTGCCAGCAGCCCCAAGAACAGGGGGAAATGGAATGAG. Its protein product is CASSPKNRGKWNE. The entire CDR3 sequence reads CASSPKNRGKWNEQFF.

This clone was observed at least ten times. The CDR3 extends 3 residues past the end of the read, so its final part is completed from the germline J gene. The chain has TRBV28 and TRBJ2-1; TRBD2 aligns across 13 bases. The CDR3 length is 13 residues. Trimming removed 8 bases from V and 7 bases from J; junction bases left unmatched: 2. Germline V gene sequence: CDR1 MDHEN, CDR2 SYDVKM. CDR3 loop: CASGTSGMNEQFF. The sequenced part of the CDR3 DNA is TGTGCCAGCGGGACTAGCGGGATGAATGAG.

This clone was counted many times. The read ends 3 residues before the CDR3 terminus; that terminus is restored from the germline J gene. The rearrangement uses TRBV5-1 and TRBJ2-1, with TRBD2 matching 9 bases. V lost 3 bases and J lost 8; bases outside the gene matches: 9. Germline values: CDR1 SGHRS, CDR2 YFSETQ. The CDR3 spans 15 residues. CDR3 bases read: TGCGCCAGCAGCTCTAAAGCGGGAGGCGCCTATGAG. This sequence encodes CASSSKAGGAYE. The CDR3 in full is CASSSKAGGAYEQFF.

The table lists this clone with many counts. The read gets to within 3 residues of the CDR3 end, and the germline J gene fills in the rest. This chain connects TRBV6-1 to TRBJ2-1; D is unresolved. This CDR3 region has 17 residues. Germline values: CDR1 MNHNS, CDR2 SASEGT. The V and J ends lost 2 bases and 0 bases respectively, with 14 bases between them. CDR3: CASSELPQPGSYNEQFF. The part of the CDR3 DNA that was read is TGTGCCAGCAGTGAACTCCCCCAACCGGGCTCCTACAATGAG.

There are many counts of this clone. The CDR3 end falls 3 residues outside the read, so it is completed with the germline J gene. The V call is TRBV6-1, the J call TRBJ1-1; D may be TRBD1 (6 bases). Germline V gene sequence: CDR1 MNHNS, CDR2 SASEGT. This CDR3 spans 15 amino acids. With 3 bases removed from V and 2 bases from J, the gap between germline ends came to 13 bases. CDR3 DNA (partial): TGTGCCAGCAGTGACGGAACAGGGATTAACACTGAA. It yields the protein CASSDGTGINTE. The full CDR3 sequence reads CASSDGTGINTEAFF.

This clone has at least ten counts. Coverage ceases 3 residues before the CDR3 finishes, and the germline J gene fills in the end. The chain recombines TRBV5-1 with TRBJ2-1, with 12 bases lining up with TRBD2. Germline V gene data show CDR1 as SGHRS and CDR2 as YFSETQ. This CDR3 spans 18 amino acids. J gave up 4 bases and V 4 bases, and 12 bases lay outside the gene matches. CDR3 DNA, as far as it was read: TGCGCCAGCAGCCCAGGACTAGCGGGACTCTCGGGATACAATGAG. Protein product: CASSPGLAGLSGYNE. The complete CDR3 sequence is CASSPGLAGLSGYNEQFF.

This clone has at least ten counts. The CDR3 goes on 3 residues after the read ends, and that part is filled in from the germline J gene. This rearrangement joins TRBV7-3 to TRBJ2-2; D is unclear. Germline CDR1 and CDR2: SGHTA and FQGTGA. The V gene lost 7 bases and the J gene lost 2 bases, with 5 bases spanning the gap. CDR3 length: 12 residues. The CDR3 is CASTSNTGELFF. The DNA read from the CDR3 is TGTGCCAGCACCTCCAACACCGGGGAG.

This clone was counted a few times. The read terminates 3 residues ahead of where the CDR3 ends, so the germline J gene completes it. The chain has TRBV7-2 and TRBJ2-2; no reliable D call. The germline V and J ends were trimmed by 7 bases and 8 bases, with 11 bases remaining between them. Per germline, CDR1 SGHTA and CDR2 FQGNSA. This CDR3 is built from 12 residues. Incomplete CDR3 DNA: TGTGCCAGCACCCTAGAACTAGGGGAG. Its translation is CASTLELGE. The full CDR3 reads CASTLELGELFF.

Ten or more counts support this clone. The sequenced fragment ends 3 residues before the CDR3 boundary, so the rest is inferred from the germline J gene. The V gene is TRBV20-1, the J gene TRBJ2-3, with TRBD1 matching 10 bases. Germline lookup yields CDR1 DFQATT and CDR2 SNEGSKA (reference sequence). This CDR3 region has 14 residues. Unmatched junction bases numbered 7, after V lost 5 bases and J lost 5 bases. The CDR3 loop reads CSASPGTGVDTQYF. CDR3 DNA (partial): TGCAGTGCTTCCCCCGGGACAGGGGTAGATACG.